A single sample gave rise to the 28 T cell receptor beta chains below, sequenced in a study of T cells in Graves' hyperthyroidism and ophthalmopathy. RNA transcripts provided the source from which TCR beta CDR3 regions were amplified. The HTBI primer set served for first-round RT-PCR of the TCR CDR3. TCRdb fed the multiplex PCR reads into MiXCR, producing one record per CDR3 protein. The sample records about 530,000 distinct CDR3 sequences, over 15% being singletons. The sample taken for sequencing was blood. All receptors come from a woman aged 18 to 35 with Graves' ophthalmopathy.

Many counts were recorded for this clonotype. CDR3 in amino acids: CASSQGNSPLHF. The CDR3 DNA sequence: TGTGCCAGCAGCCAGGGTAATTCACCCCTCCACTTT. The V call is TRBV28, the J call TRBJ1-6, with D tentatively TRBD1 (5 bases). The V end was cut by 6 bases, the J end by 6 bases, with 6 bases between. Germline V gene sequence: CDR1 MDHEN, CDR2 SYDVKM. The CDR3 is 12 residues long.

This clonotype was observed a few times. Germline is not matched at one junction end, which may reflect a read error. This chain connects TRBV2 to TRBJ2-5, with TRBD1 identical over 9 bases. Germline loops: CDR1 SNHLY, CDR2 FYNNEI. There are 16 residues in the CDR3. CDR3 DNA sequence: TGTGTCAGCAGCGATCGGGACAGGGAAGTTTTCGAGACCCAGTACTTC. Translated, it gives CVSSDRDREVFETQYF. The full variable domain, its missing parts supplied by reference TRBV2 and TRBJ2-5, is EPEVTQTPSHQVTQMGQEVILRCVPISNHLYFYWYRQILGQKVEFLVSFYNNEISEKSEIFDDQFSVERPDGSNFTLKIRSTKLEDSAMYFCVSSDRDREVFETQYFGPGTRLLVL.

This clonotype has ten or more counts. V usage is TRBV3-1 and J usage is TRBJ2-5; D might be TRBD1 (6 bases). Germline CDR1 is LGHDT and CDR2 is YNNKEL (reference sequence). The V end was cut by 0 bases, the J end by 6 bases, with 14 bases between. The CDR3 length is 15 residues. As DNA, the CDR3 is TGTGCCAGCAGCCAAGAATCCACAGGGACGAAGACCCAGTACTTC. Amino acid sequence: CASSQESTGTKTQYF.

With regard to this clonotype: The junction and the germline gene differ at one end; a read error may be behind it. The rearrangement links TRBV28 to TRBJ1-4; D is ambiguous. The CDR3 is 15 residues long. Germline V gene data show CDR1 as MDHEN and CDR2 as SYDVKM. The CDR3 DNA is TGTACCAGCAGTTTATGGTCCGCAACTAATGAAAAACTGTTTTTT. Translated, it gives CTSSLWSATNEKLFF. The full variable domain, rest sourced from reference TRBV28 and TRBJ1-4, is DVKVTQSSRYLVKRTGEKVFLECVQDMDHENMFWYRQDPGLGLRLIYFSYDVKMKEKGDIPEGYSVSREKKERFSLILESASTNQTSMYLCTSSLWSATNEKLFFGSGTQLSVL.

This clonotype has only a few counts. This chain uses TRBV20-1 with TRBJ1-6; 10 positions match TRBD1. Germline values: CDR1 DFQATT, CDR2 SNEGSKA (reference sequence). The CDR3 is 15 residues long. The J segment lost 6 bases and the V segment lost 0 bases, leaving 2 bases of the junction unmatched. CDR3 sequence: CSARDRTGGNSPLHF. The CDR3 DNA follows: TGCAGTGCTAGAGATCGGACAGGGGGTAATTCACCCCTCCACTTT.

This clonotype showed up just a few times. The V and J genes are TRBV20-1 and TRBJ2-1, with D uncertain. Trimming pared 8 bases from V and 2 bases from J, leaving 10 bases between. This CDR3 comprises 12 residues. The germline gives CDR1 DFQATT, CDR2 SNEGSKA (reference sequence). CDR3 bases: TGCAGTACACTGGGGACCTACAATGAGCAGTTCTTC. Translating gives CSTLGTYNEQFF.

This clonotype showed up many times. The chain links TRBV7-9 to TRBJ1-2; the D is unclear. The V and J ends lost 1 base and 4 bases respectively, with 10 bases between them. This CDR3 is built from 14 residues. Germline CDR1 SEHNR, CDR2 FQNEAQ (reference sequence). The CDR3 region has the DNA TGTGCCAGCAGCTTAGACTTGGACGGCTATGGCTACACCTTC. Translated, it gives CASSLDLDGYGYTF.

This clonotype has only a few counts. This chain uses TRBV5-4 with TRBJ2-3, with 8 bases lining up with TRBD2. V was clipped by 3 bases and J by 4 bases; unmatched bases: 7. The CDR3 runs to 15 residues. CDR1 is SGHNT and CDR2 is YYREEE in the germline V gene (reference sequence). The chain's CDR3 is CASSYGGAESDTQYF. The DNA of the CDR3 is TGTGCCAGCAGCTACGGGGGGGCAGAGTCAGATACGCAGTATTTT.

This clonotype appeared a few times. The CDR3 protein is CASSPRTGGGRPNEKLFF. The CDR3 region has the DNA TGCGCCAGCAGCCCACGGACAGGGGGCGGCAGGCCCAATGAAAAACTGTTTTTT. V usage is TRBV5-1 and J usage is TRBJ1-4; 11 bases are a match to TRBD1. Germline V gene lookup returns CDR1 SGHRS and CDR2 YFSETQ. With V trimmed by 4 bases and J by 5 bases, 13 bases remained unmatched. The CDR3 totals 18 residues. The full variable domain, with the rest looked up from reference TRBV5-1 and TRBJ1-4, is KAGVTQTPRYLIKTRGQQVTLSCSPISGHRSVSWYQQTPGQGLQFLFEYFSETQRNKGNFPGRFSGRQFSNSRSEMNVSTLELGDSALYLCASSPRTGGGRPNEKLFFGSGTQLSVL.

This clonotype has only a few counts. V gene TRBV18 combines with J gene TRBJ2-3; 12 positions match TRBD2. The CDR3 runs to 17 residues. V was clipped by 0 bases and J by 4 bases; unmatched bases: 5. CDR1 is KGHSH and CDR2 is LQKENI in the germline V gene. The CDR3 DNA reads TGTGCCAGCTCACCACCGGGGCTAGCGGGGGGGCCAGATACGCAGTATTTT. This translates into CASSPPGLAGGPDTQYF.

This clonotype was recorded a few times. J is TRBJ2-2 and V is TRBV6-6; 7 bases match TRBD2. Germline V CDR1 and CDR2: MNHNY, SVGAGI (reference sequence). This CDR3 has 16 amino acids. Trimming cost V 0 bases and J 6 bases; bases outside gene matches: 7. Written as DNA, the CDR3 is TGTGCCAGCAGTTACTCAGGCGGGGGTATGTCCGGGGAGCTGTTTTTT. It encodes CASSYSGGGMSGELFF.

At least ten counts were recorded for this clonotype. V gene TRBV11-2 combines with J gene TRBJ1-5; 9 bases map to TRBD1. V was pared by 1 base and J by 3 bases, with 7 bases of the junction left unmatched. CDR3 length: 17 amino acids. Looked up from germline, CDR1 is SGHAT and CDR2 is FQNNGV. As DNA, the CDR3 is TGTGCCAGCAGCTTAGGAATATGGACAGGGGCCAATCAGCCCCAGCATTTT. Its protein is CASSLGIWTGANQPQHF.

This clonotype was detected many times. This sequence joins TRBV29-1 and TRBJ2-3; D is perhaps TRBD1 (5 bases). Germline-derived CDR1 and CDR2 are SQVTM and ANQGSEA. V dropped 8 bases and J dropped 0 bases, with 12 bases sitting between them. The CDR3 consists of 13 residues. The CDR3 DNA sequence: TGCAGCCTAGACAGTTCGAGCACAGATACGCAGTATTTT. This gives the protein CSLDSSSTDTQYF.

This clonotype occurred many times. The CDR3 DNA is TGTGCCAGCAGCCGAGAACCTCAGGGAACTGAAGCTTTCTTT. Translated: CASSREPQGTEAFF. The J gene is TRBJ1-1, the V gene TRBV3-1; TRBD1 might be the D (5 bases). Deletions cut 4 bases from V and 5 bases from J, with 14 bases between. The CDR3 length is 14 residues. Germline assignment: CDR1 LGHDT and CDR2 YNNKEL (reference sequence). Full variable domain (remainder filled in from reference TRBV3-1 and TRBJ1-1): DTAVSQTPKYLVTQMGNDKSIKCEQNLGHDTMYWYKQDSKKFLKIMFSYNNKELIINETVPNRFSPKSPDKAHLNLHINSLELGDSAVYFCASSREPQGTEAFFGQGTRLTVV.

CDR3 sequence (DNA): TGTGCCAGCAGCGGTGGAGACGGAGCCTACGAGCAGTACTTC. Protein: CASSGGDGAYEQYF. The chain combines TRBV9 with TRBJ2-7; D is uncertain. Trimming took 3 bases from V and 2 from J, leaving 12 bases between them. Germline V gives CDR1 SGDLS, CDR2 YYNGEE. CDR3 size: 14 residues.

This clonotype has a handful of counts. V and J are TRBV18 and TRBJ1-1; 10 bases are a match to TRBD1. Unmatched junction bases numbered 9, after V lost 4 bases and J lost 4 bases. Germline lookup yields CDR1 KGHSH and CDR2 LQKENI. CDR3 length: 16 residues. CDR3 sequence (DNA): TGTGCCAGCTCACTGGTGGGACAGGGGAAAAGCACTGAAGCTTTCTTT. This gives the protein CASSLVGQGKSTEAFF. Full variable domain (remainder filled in from reference TRBV18 and TRBJ1-1): NAGVMQNPRHLVRRRGQEARLRCSPMKGHSHVYWYRQLPEEGLKFMVYLQKENIIDESGMPKERFSAEFPKEGPSILRIQQVVRGDSAAYFCASSLVGQGKSTEAFFGQGTRLTVV.

Ten or more counts support this clonotype. The V gene is TRBV18, the J gene TRBJ2-7, with D perhaps matching TRBD2 (6 bases). Trimming cost V 5 bases and J 1 base, with 12 bases left between them. Germline V gene sequence: CDR1 KGHSH, CDR2 LQKENI. This CDR3 comprises 14 residues. The CDR3 spells CASSGQGGSYEQYF. Here the CDR3 DNA reads TGTGCCAGCTCAGGGCAGGGAGGATCCTACGAGCAGTACTTC.

The V and J genes are TRBV20-1 and TRBJ1-5, with D tentatively TRBD1 (5 bases). V was shortened by 6 bases and J by 2 bases, with 20 bases between the two germline ends. Germline assignment: CDR1 DFQATT and CDR2 SNEGSKA (reference sequence). This CDR3 region has 16 residues. This chain's CDR3 is CSALSKRGIGNQPQHF. The CDR3 nucleotides are TGCAGTGCCCTATCCAAAAGGGGCATTGGCAATCAGCCCCAGCATTTT.

This clonotype was detected many times. The chain joins TRBV20-1 to TRBJ2-7; 11 bases align to TRBD1. After removal of 0 bases from V and 3 bases from J, the junction contained 7 bases not matched to a gene. Germline CDR1 reads DFQATT; CDR2 reads SNEGSKA (reference sequence). The CDR3 has 16 amino acids. CDR3 residues: CSARETWTGGFYEQYF. The CDR3 DNA reads TGCAGTGCTAGAGAGACTTGGACAGGGGGCTTCTACGAGCAGTACTTC.

This clonotype showed up many times. V is TRBV6-1 and J is TRBJ2-7; possible D gene TRBD1, 8 bases. Germline CDR1 reads MNHNS; CDR2 reads SASEGT. This CDR3 has 16 residues. V was trimmed by 8 bases and J by 4 bases, leaving 24 bases between them. The CDR3 is CASPGGTDRGTYEQYF. DNA for the CDR3: TGTGCCAGCCCCGGGGGGACAGACAGGGGCACTTACGAGCAGTACTTC.

The chain joins TRBV3-1 to TRBJ2-5, with D uncertain. The tail of the sequence fits TRBJ2-1 better, so the J call may be wrong. From germline, CDR1 is LGHDT and CDR2 YNNKEL (reference sequence). The CDR3 sequence is 17 residues long. The CDR3 spells CASSQGWAAEIQETQFF. The CDR3 DNA follows: TGTGCCAGCAGCCAAGGGTGGGCGGCGGAGATCCAAGAGACCCAGTTCTTC.

This clonotype has only a few counts. CDR3 DNA: TGCGCCAGCAGCCCGAGACTAGCGGGAGTGTCGAATGAGCAGTTCTTC. As protein: CASSPRLAGVSNEQFF. This sequence joins TRBV4-1 and TRBJ2-1; 12 bases agree with TRBD2. CDR1 and CDR2 from the germline V gene are MGHRA and YSYEKL. V was clipped by 4 bases and J by 7 bases; unmatched bases: 8. The CDR3 is 16 residues long.

This chain joins TRBV28 and TRBJ2-3; 11 bases are a match to TRBD2. The CDR3 extends over 14 amino acids. The germline gives CDR1 MDHEN, CDR2 SYDVKM. The V segment lost 3 bases and the J segment 11 bases; nucleotides outside the gene matches: 7. The CDR3 bases are TGTGCCAGCAGTTTTACTAGCGGGAGCGTCGGGCAGTATTTT. This translates into CASSFTSGSVGQYF.

This clonotype occurred many times. The V and J genes are TRBV30 and TRBJ2-1; no firm D call. Germline V gene sequence: CDR1 GTSNPN, CDR2 SVGIG (reference sequence). V was clipped by 1 base and J by 7 bases, with 8 bases between them. CDR3 size: 12 residues. This CDR3 is CAWSAGTNEQFF. The CDR3 DNA sequence: TGTGCCTGGAGTGCCGGTACGAATGAGCAGTTCTTC.

The chain carries TRBV2 and TRBJ1-2; tentatively, D is TRBD1 (5 bases). V was pared by 3 bases and J by 2 bases, with 10 bases between. This CDR3 comprises 14 residues. CDR1 SNHLY and CDR2 FYNNEI come from the germline V gene. CDR3 coding DNA: TGTGCCAGCAGTGACCCGGGACTAAACTATGGCTACACCTTC. Protein sequence: CASSDPGLNYGYTF. Full variable domain (outside the CDR3, taken from reference TRBV2 and TRBJ1-2): EPEVTQTPSHQVTQMGQEVILRCVPISNHLYFYWYRQILGQKVEFLVSFYNNEISEKSEIFDDQFSVERPDGSNFTLKIRSTKLEDSAMYFCASSDPGLNYGYTFGSGTRLTVV.

V and J are TRBV4-1 and TRBJ1-4; D not resolved. Germline CDR1 and CDR2: MGHRA and YSYEKL. The CDR3 covers 15 residues. Trimming left V 4 bases short and J 4 bases short, with 13 bases between. The chain's CDR3 is CASSPQPGLNEKLFF. The CDR3 DNA reads TGCGCCAGCAGCCCCCAGCCCGGCCTTAATGAAAAACTGTTTTTT.

This clonotype was recorded many times. The chain recombines TRBV6-1 with TRBJ1-5, with TRBD1 matching over 11 bases. V lost 8 bases, J lost 6 bases, and 3 bases stayed unmatched. Germline V CDR1 and CDR2: MNHNS, SASEGT. The CDR3 has 13 residues. The CDR3 sequence: CASGTGGSQPQHF. The CDR3 DNA reads as TGTGCCAGCGGGACAGGGGGAAGTCAGCCCCAGCATTTT.

This chain connects TRBV29-1 to TRBJ2-7; D perhaps matches TRBD1 (6 bases). V lost 5 bases to trimming and J lost 3 bases, with 17 bases between them. Germline V gene sequence: CDR1 SQVTM, CDR2 ANQGSEA. This CDR3 spans 14 amino acids. For the CDR3, the DNA is TGCAGCGTTCGGGTACCAGGGGCTGGCTACGAGCAGTACTTC. It specifies CSVRVPGAGYEQYF.